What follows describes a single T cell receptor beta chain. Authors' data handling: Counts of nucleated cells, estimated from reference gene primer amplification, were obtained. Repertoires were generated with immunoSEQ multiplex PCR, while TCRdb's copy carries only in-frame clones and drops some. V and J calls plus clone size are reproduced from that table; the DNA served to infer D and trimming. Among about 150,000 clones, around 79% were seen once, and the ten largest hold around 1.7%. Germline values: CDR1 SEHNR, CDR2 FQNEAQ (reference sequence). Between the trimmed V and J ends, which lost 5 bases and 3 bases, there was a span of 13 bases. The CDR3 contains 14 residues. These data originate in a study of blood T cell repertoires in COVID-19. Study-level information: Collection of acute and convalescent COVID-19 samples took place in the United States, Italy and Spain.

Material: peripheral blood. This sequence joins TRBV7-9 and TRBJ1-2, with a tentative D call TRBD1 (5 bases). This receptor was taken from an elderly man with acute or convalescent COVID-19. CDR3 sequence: CASSPRGGDYGYTF. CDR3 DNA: TGTGCCAGCAGCCCCCGGGGGGGTGACTATGGCTACACCTTC.